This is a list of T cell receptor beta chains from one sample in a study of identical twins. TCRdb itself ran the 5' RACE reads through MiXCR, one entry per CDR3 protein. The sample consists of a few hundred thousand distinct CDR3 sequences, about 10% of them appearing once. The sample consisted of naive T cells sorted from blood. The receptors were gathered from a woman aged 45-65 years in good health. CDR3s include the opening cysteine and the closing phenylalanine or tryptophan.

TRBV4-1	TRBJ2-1	CASSHPPSDLYNEQFF
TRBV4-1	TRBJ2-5	CASSQASGNRETQYF
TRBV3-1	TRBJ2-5	CASSQEQGLGPQETQYF
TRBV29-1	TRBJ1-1	CSSEQNTEASF
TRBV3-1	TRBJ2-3	CASSQVAGTQYF
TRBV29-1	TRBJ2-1	CSVVLAVNEQFF
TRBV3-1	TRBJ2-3	CASSHPTGPTDTQYF
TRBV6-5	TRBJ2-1	CASSYSGTGFSEQFF
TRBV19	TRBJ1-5	CASTSGTGPQHF
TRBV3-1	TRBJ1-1	CASSQDLGGQKAFF
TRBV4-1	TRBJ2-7	CASSQGDTYEQYF
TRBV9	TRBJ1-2	CASSHSDGYTF
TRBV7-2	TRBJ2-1	CASSFRWASESVEQFF
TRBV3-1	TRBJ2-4	CASSQGPGTPGGIQYF
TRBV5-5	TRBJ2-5	CASSPTGRETQYF
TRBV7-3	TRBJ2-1	CASSQDYGSYNEQFF
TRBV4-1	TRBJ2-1	CASSQVGGTTYDNEQFF
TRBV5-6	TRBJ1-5	CASSSRPNQPQHF
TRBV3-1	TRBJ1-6	CASSQDLSGGSPLHF
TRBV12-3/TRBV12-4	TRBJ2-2	CASSLGRSNTGELFF
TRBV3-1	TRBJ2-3	CASSQDPGLPLADTQYF
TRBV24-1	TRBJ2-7	CATSDSRDRDEQYF
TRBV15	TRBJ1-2	CATRTGVDGYTF
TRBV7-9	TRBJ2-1	CASSLRAGRLNEQFF
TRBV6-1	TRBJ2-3	CASSNLAGGLTDTQYF
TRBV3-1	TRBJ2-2	CASSQPGGRGGELFF
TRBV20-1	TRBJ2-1	CSARDPSGRADEQFF
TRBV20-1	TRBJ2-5	CSALRPSGRRRETQYF
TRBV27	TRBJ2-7	CASSHSQGTSTREQYF